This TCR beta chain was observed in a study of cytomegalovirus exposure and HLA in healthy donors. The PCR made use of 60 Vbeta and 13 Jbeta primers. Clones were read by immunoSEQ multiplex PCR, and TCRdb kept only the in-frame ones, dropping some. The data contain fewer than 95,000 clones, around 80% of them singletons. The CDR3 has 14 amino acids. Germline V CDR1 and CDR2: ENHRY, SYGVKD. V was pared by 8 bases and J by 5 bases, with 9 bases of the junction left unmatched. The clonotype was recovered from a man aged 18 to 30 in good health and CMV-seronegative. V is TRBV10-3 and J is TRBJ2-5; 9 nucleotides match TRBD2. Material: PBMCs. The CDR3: CAISASGAEETQYF. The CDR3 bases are TGTGCCATCTCGGCTAGCGGGGCGGAGGAGACCCAGTACTTC.